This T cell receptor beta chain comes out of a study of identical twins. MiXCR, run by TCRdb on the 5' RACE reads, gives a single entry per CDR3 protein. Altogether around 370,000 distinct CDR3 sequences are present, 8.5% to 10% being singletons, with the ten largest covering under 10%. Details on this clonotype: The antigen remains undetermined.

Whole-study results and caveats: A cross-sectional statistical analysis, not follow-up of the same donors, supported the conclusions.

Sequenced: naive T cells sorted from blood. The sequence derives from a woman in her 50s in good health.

CDR3 nucleotides: TGTGCCAGCAGCTTAGGTTTACCTACAGAAAAACTGTTTTTT. Its protein is CASSLGLPTEKLFF. The rearrangement joins TRBV7-9 to TRBJ1-4, with D unresolved. CDR1 SEHNR and CDR2 FQNEAQ come from the germline V gene (reference sequence). The CDR3 contains 14 residues. Trimming removed 1 base at V and 8 bases at J, with 11 bases between.